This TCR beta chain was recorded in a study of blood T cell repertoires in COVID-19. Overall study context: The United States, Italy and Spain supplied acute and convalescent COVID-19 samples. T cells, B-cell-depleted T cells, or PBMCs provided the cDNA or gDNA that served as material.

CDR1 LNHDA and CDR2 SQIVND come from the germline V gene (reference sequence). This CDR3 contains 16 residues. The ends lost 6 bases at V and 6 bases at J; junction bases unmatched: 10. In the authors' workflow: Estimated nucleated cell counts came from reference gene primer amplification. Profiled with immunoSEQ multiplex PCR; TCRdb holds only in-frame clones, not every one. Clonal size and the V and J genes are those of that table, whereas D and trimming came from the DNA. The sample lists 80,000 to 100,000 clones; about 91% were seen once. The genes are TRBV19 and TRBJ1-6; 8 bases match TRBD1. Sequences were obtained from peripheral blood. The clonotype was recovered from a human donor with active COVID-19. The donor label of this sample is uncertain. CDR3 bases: TGTGCCAGTAGAGTGGCAGGGGGCGCCGGTAATTCACCCCTCCACTTT. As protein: CASRVAGGAGNSPLHF.